Listed here is a single T cell receptor (beta chain). Its antigen is undetermined. TCRdb recomputed calls from the RT-PCR reads with MiXCR, one row per CDR3 protein. The table records 500,000 to 600,000 distinct CDR3 sequences, approximately 15% of them present only once. The sample belongs to a study of response to subunit inactivated influenza vaccine. Study observations and caveats: Every seasonal influenza vaccination brings in few new T cells, the authors suggested.

CDR1 and CDR2 from the germline V gene are SGHTA and FQGNSA. The CDR3 has 13 amino acids. The ends were cut back, 8 bases at V and 0 bases at J, with 8 bases in the middle. The source of this sequence is a middle-aged man who received an inactivated influenza vaccine. This specimen was PBMCs from blood, taken 11 to 12 days after vaccination. The chain links TRBV7-2 to TRBJ1-3; D is unresolved. The CDR3 DNA reads as TGTGCCAGCGGGGAGCTCTCTGGAAACACCATATATTTT. This encodes CASGELSGNTIYF.